This is a list of T cell receptor beta chains from one sample in a study of blood T cell repertoires in COVID-19. Repertoires were generated with immunoSEQ multiplex PCR, while TCRdb's copy carries only in-frame clones and drops some. This table holds about 170,000 clones, 79% found once. Sequenced: PBMCs or T cells enriched from blood (not recorded which). The receptors come from a woman between 70 and 85 years old in a cohort exposed to, infected with or recovered from COVID-19 (not recorded which). Both conserved end residues are part of each CDR3. A D gene is named only where the DNA matches it firmly. The size field is filled for only some rows; it gives once, few, many or a size class.

clone size	J gene	V gene	D gene	CDR3 DNA	CDR3 protein
NA	TRBJ2-2	TRBV5-4	TRBD2	TGTGCCAGCAGCTTGGGCGGGAGAGGCACCGGGGAGCTGTTTTTT	CASSLGGRGTGELFF
few	TRBJ1-5	TRBV7-2	TRBD1	TGTGCCAGCAGCTCCAAGACAGGGTCGGTGCCCCAGCATTTT	CASSSKTGSVPQHF
NA	TRBJ2-6	TRBV29-1	NA	TGCAGCGCTGTGGGGGGGGCCTCTGGGGCCAACGTCCTGACTTTC	CSAVGGASGANVLTF
few	TRBJ2-7	TRBV19	NA	TGTGCCAGTAGTATAATGGCGGGTGTTTACGAGCAGTACTTC	CASSIMAGVYEQYF
NA	TRBJ1-1	TRBV20-1	NA	TGCAGTGCTAGTGGGGGCAGGGCCAACATGAACACTGAAGCTTTCTTT	CSASGGRANMNTEAFF
NA	TRBJ2-1	TRBV21-1	NA	TGTGCCAGCAGCAAAGAGCGGCATGAGCAGTTCTTC	CASSKERHEQFF
NA	TRBJ1-2	TRBV5-1	TRBD1	TGCGCCAGCAGCCAGGGGGGCTATGGCTACACCTTC	CASSQGGYGYTF
NA	TRBJ2-2	TRBV7-9	TRBD2	TGTGCCAGCATCCCGGGGGGGGTGAGATCGACCGGGGAGCTGTTTTTT	CASIPGGVRSTGELFF
NA	TRBJ1-4	TRBV7-9	NA	TGTGCCAGCAGCTCCAGGGGAACTAATGAAAAACTGTTTTTT	CASSSRGTNEKLFF
NA	TRBJ2-1	TRBV5-6	TRBD2	TGTGCCAGCAGCGACGGGACTAGCGTGTACAATGAGCAGTTCTTC	CASSDGTSVYNEQFF
NA	TRBJ2-1	TRBV5-4	NA	TGTGCCAGCAGCTTTGGTATAGGGGCGGGAACACGAAATGAGCAGTTCTTC	CASSFGIGAGTRNEQFF
once	TRBJ2-7	TRBV18	NA	TGTGCCAGCTCACCCAGCGGTCTAAACCACGAGCAGTACTTC	CASSPSGLNHEQYF
NA	TRBJ1-1	TRBV30	NA	TGTGCCTGGACGGGGGGGGTTGAGAACACTGAAGCTTTCTTT	CAWTGGVENTEAFF
NA	TRBJ1-2	TRBV28	NA	TGTGCCAGCAGTTTATCGGGTCGCAACTATGGCTACACCTTC	CASSLSGRNYGYTF
NA	TRBJ2-7	TRBV6-5	TRBD2	TGTGCCAGCATGGAGGGGTCTAGCGGGAGGTTTGAGCAGTACTTC	CASMEGSSGRFEQYF
NA	TRBJ1-2	TRBV4-1	NA	TGCGCCAGCAGCCAAAGAGGTCGGGGTTCTAACTATGGCTACACCTTC	CASSQRGRGSNYGYTF
NA	TRBJ2-5	TRBV11-3	NA	TGTGCCAGCAGCCTATTCACTGGGGCCCAAGAGACCCAGTACTTC	CASSLFTGAQETQYF
NA	TRBJ2-7	TRBV19	NA	TGTGCCAGTCAATCTACGGGTCTCTCCTACGAGCAGTACTTC	CASQSTGLSYEQYF
NA	TRBJ2-1	TRBV21-1	NA	TGTGCCAGCAGCAAAGGTCCTGAGGGACAGGGGCCTAATGAGCAGTTCTTC	CASSKGPEGQGPNEQFF
few	TRBJ1-1	TRBV7-9	TRBD1	TGTGCCAGCAGCTTAATAGGGGGCGTGGGGCAACACACTGAAGCTTTCTTT	CASSLIGGVGQHTEAFF
many	TRBJ1-2	TRBV18	TRBD1	TGTGCCAGCTCAACGACCGGGACAGAGAACTATGGCTACACCTTC	CASSTTGTENYGYTF
NA	TRBJ1-2	TRBV9	TRBD1	TGTGCCAGCAGCGTAGATCACCCGGGCAGGGGGACTTTCTCACATGGCTACACCTTC	CASSVDHPGRGTFSHGYTF
NA	TRBJ1-6	TRBV5-4	NA	TGTGCCAGCAGTAGTAACAGGCCCTCCTATAATTCACCCCTCCACTTT	CASSSNRPSYNSPLHF
NA	TRBJ2-1	TRBV11-3	NA	TGTGCCAGCAGTAAAGGAGGCAATGAGCAGTTCTTC	CASSKGGNEQFF
once	TRBJ1-1	TRBV2	NA	TGTGCCAGCAGATCAGTAATGAACACTGAAGCTTTCTTT	CASRSVMNTEAFF
NA	TRBJ2-3	TRBV9	NA	TGTGCCAGCAGCGTAGGCACACACAGCACAGATACGCAGTATTTT	CASSVGTHSTDTQYF
NA	TRBJ2-1	TRBV5-1	NA	NA	CASSFGPGGGNEQFF
few	TRBJ1-1	TRBV13	TRBD1	TGTGCCAGCAGAGAAATATGGAGGGGGCAGGTTGAAGCTTTCTTT	CASREIWRGQVEAFF
once	TRBJ2-1	TRBV4-1	NA	TGCGCCAGCAGCCGACAGTTCAGGGTGGTATGGGATGAGCAGTTCTTC	CASSRQFRVVWDEQFF
NA	TRBJ1-3	TRBV3-1/TRBV3-2	NA	TGTGCCAGCACTGGTTGGGCCTCAGCAGGAAACACCATATATTTT	CASTGWASAGNTIYF
NA	TRBJ2-1	TRBV5-1	NA	TGCGCCAGCGCCTCGAGCTCCTACAATGAGCAGTTCTTC	CASASSSYNEQFF
few	TRBJ1-4	TRBV5-4	NA	TGTGCCAGCAGCTTGGGGCACAATAATGAAAAACTGTTTTTT	CASSLGHNNEKLFF
NA	TRBJ2-2	TRBV18	NA	TGTGCCAGCTCATACTCCGGGACTAACACCGGGGAGCTGTTTTTT	CASSYSGTNTGELFF
NA	TRBJ2-1	TRBV28	TRBD2	TGTGCCAGCAGTCCTCCCTCGACTAGCCGCAATGAGCAGTTCTTC	CASSPPSTSRNEQFF
few	TRBJ2-1	TRBV11-3	TRBD2	TGTGCCAGCAGCTTCGGGACTAGGACATCCAATGAGCAGTTCTTC	CASSFGTRTSNEQFF
NA	TRBJ2-7	TRBV28	TRBD1	TGTGCCAGCAGTGCTTGGACAGGGGGCACGTACGAGCAGTACTTC	CASSAWTGGTYEQYF
NA	TRBJ2-1	TRBV27	TRBD2	TGTGCCAGCAGTGGACTAGATGGTAATGAGCAGTTCTTC	CASSGLDGNEQFF
once	TRBJ2-5	TRBV5-1	TRBD1	TGCGCCAGCAGCTTGGATACAGGGGATGGGGAGACCCAGTACTTC	CASSLDTGDGETQYF
NA	TRBJ2-1	TRBV2	NA	TGTGCCAGCACGTACGGGAGCCATAACAATGAGCAGTTCTTC	CASTYGSHNNEQFF
NA	TRBJ2-7	TRBV3-1/TRBV3-2	TRBD1	TGTGCCAGCAGCCGAGCCACAGGGGTCTACGAGCAGTACTTC	CASSRATGVYEQYF
NA	TRBJ1-5	TRBV5-6	TRBD1	TGTGCCAGCAGCTTCCGGGACAGAGATCAGCCCCAGCATTTT	CASSFRDRDQPQHF
NA	TRBJ2-7	TRBV18	TRBD1	TGTGCCAGCTCACCTACAGGGGGCGGGAGCTCTATGGTCGAGCAGTACTTC	CASSPTGGGSSMVEQYF
NA	TRBJ2-5	TRBV2	NA	TGTGCCAGCAGTGCGACAGATGGGGAGACCCAGTACTTC	CASSATDGETQYF
NA	TRBJ2-5	TRBV5-4	TRBD1	TGTGCCAGCAGCTTCCTGACAGGGGTTAGTGTTGAGACCCAGTACTTC	CASSFLTGVSVETQYF
once	TRBJ2-4	TRBV19	TRBD1	TGTGCCAGTAGTATCGGACAGGCGGCCAGAAACATTCAGTACTTC	CASSIGQAARNIQYF
NA	TRBJ2-2	TRBV19	TRBD2	TGTGCCAGTTTGTTGGCTAGCGGGGGTCGGGACACCGGGGAGCTGTTTTTT	CASLLASGGRDTGELFF
NA	TRBJ2-2	TRBV5-1	TRBD2	TGCGCCAGCAGCTTTGCGGGAGAAACCGGGGAGCTGTTTTTT	CASSFAGETGELFF
NA	TRBJ2-1	TRBV19	NA	TGTGCCAGTAGGACAGCCAATCTCAATGAGCAGTTCTTC	CASRTANLNEQFF
NA	TRBJ2-1	TRBV6-2/TRBV6-3	TRBD2	TGTGCCAGCAGTTACAGGGGACTAGCGGGAGTGGACAATGAGCAGTTCTTC	CASSYRGLAGVDNEQFF